Included here is one T cell receptor beta chain sequence, with context. This sample was taken from a study of graft-versus-host responses after intestinal transplantation. Study details: As for transplant type, recipients had multivisceral, liver-intestinal, or isolated intestinal grafts.

The CDR3 runs to 15 residues. CDR1 is MDHEN and CDR2 is SYDVKM in the germline V gene. Trimming shortened V by 6 bases and J by 1 base, and 15 bases separated the two germline ends. Method: immunoSEQ multiplex PCR; TCRdb's copy keeps in-frame clones and lacks some. The data contain just over 20,000 clones, 80% to 95% of them singletons. The V gene is TRBV28, the J gene TRBJ2-5, with D perhaps being TRBD1 or TRBD2 (5 bases each). Sequenced here: PBMCs, sampled about 9 months after intestinal transplant. The TCR originated in a human patient who received an intestinal transplant, so some T cells may come from the graft donor. CDR3 protein: CASSRLVGTQETQYF. Here the CDR3 DNA reads TGTGCCAGCAGCCGTTTAGTAGGGACCCAAGAGACCCAGTACTTC. Full variable domain (remainder filled in from reference TRBV28 and TRBJ2-5): DVKVTQSSRYLVKRTGEKVFLECVQDMDHENMFWYRQDPGLGLRLIYFSYDVKMKEKGDIPEGYSVSREKKERFSLILESASTNQTSMYLCASSRLVGTQETQYFGPGTRLLVL.